These 16 T cell receptor beta chains share one sample of origin, sequenced in a study of cytomegalovirus exposure and HLA in healthy donors. PCR primers comprised 60 Vbeta and 13 Jbeta primers. Libraries were prepared by immunoSEQ multiplex PCR; TCRdb keeps only in-frame clonotypes and omits some of them. The sample carries about 170,000 clones, roughly 85% recorded once. Source material: PBMCs. Every receptor here comes from a boy between 2 and 10 years old in good health and CMV-seronegative.

CDR3 loop: CSANDVPRKFF. The DNA of the CDR3 is TGCAGTGCCAATGACGTCCCGAGGAAGTTCTTC. The V and J genes are TRBV20-1 and TRBJ2-1, with D unresolved. Germline lookup yields CDR1 DFQATT and CDR2 SNEGSKA (reference sequence). The CDR3 covers 11 residues. The ends were cut back, 6 bases at V and 14 bases at J, with 17 bases in the middle.

This chain joins TRBV2 and TRBJ2-3, with TRBD2 matching over 13 bases. Germline CDR1 is SNHLY and CDR2 is FYNNEI. The CDR3 contains 16 residues. After removal of 6 bases from V and 5 bases from J, the junction contained 8 bases not matched to a gene. The CDR3 protein is CASRGGLAGAQDTQYF. The DNA for the CDR3 is TGTGCCAGCAGGGGAGGACTAGCGGGGGCTCAAGATACGCAGTATTTT.

The V and J genes are TRBV2 and TRBJ1-3; the match to TRBD1 covers 8 bases. CDR3 length: 14 residues. Trimming cost V 5 bases and J 4 bases; bases outside gene matches: 4. CDR1 and CDR2 from the germline V gene are SNHLY and FYNNEI. CDR3 loop: CASSPDRGGNTIYF. CDR3 nucleotides: TGTGCCAGCAGTCCCGACAGGGGAGGAAACACCATATATTTT.

The V and J genes are TRBV7-2 and TRBJ2-2; 8 bases are shared with TRBD2. Germline loops: CDR1 SGHTA, CDR2 FQGNSA. The CDR3 consists of 15 residues. V trimming: 5 bases; J trimming: 0 bases; junction bases outside the gene matches: 2. DNA of the CDR3: TGTGCCAGCAGCGTTAGCGGGACGAACACCGGGGAGCTGTTTTTT. Translated, it gives CASSVSGTNTGELFF.

The chain uses TRBV9 and TRBJ1-1; tentatively, D is TRBD1 (5 bases). There are 16 residues in the CDR3. V dropped 2 bases and J dropped 0 bases, with 14 bases sitting between them. Germline V lookup: CDR1 SGDLS, CDR2 YYNGEE. CDR3 loop: CASSVLKTAMNTEAFF. CDR3 bases: TGTGCCAGCAGCGTCCTAAAGACAGCAATGAACACTGAAGCTTTCTTT.

This clone turned up a few times. This chain joins TRBV5-1 and TRBJ1-2; 7 positions agree with TRBD1. The CDR3 has 14 residues. Germline lookup yields CDR1 SGHRS and CDR2 YFSETQ. Germline trimming cut 4 bases from V and 7 bases from J; bases unmatched to any gene: 10. The CDR3 DNA follows: TGCGCCAGCAGCGCAGGACAGGAAGTAGCTGGCTACACCTTC. It encodes CASSAGQEVAGYTF.

The chain links TRBV7-9 to TRBJ1-4; 8 nucleotides line up with TRBD1. The CDR3 contains 15 residues. Looked up from germline, CDR1 is SEHNR and CDR2 is FQNEAQ (reference sequence). The V gene end was trimmed by 4 bases and the J gene end by 8 bases; junction bases not matched to a gene: 9. CDR3 loop: CASSSGQVEGEKLFF. DNA of the CDR3: TGTGCCAGCAGCTCGGGACAGGTAGAAGGAGAAAAACTGTTTTTT.

The chain employs TRBV5-5 and TRBJ1-1; unclear D gene. In germline, CDR1 is SGHKS, CDR2 YYEKEE (reference sequence). The CDR3 is 15 residues long. The ends were cut back, 0 bases at V and 4 bases at J, with 13 bases in the middle. In DNA form, the CDR3 reads TGTGCCAGCAGCTTGGGTGCGTCGTCGAGCACTGAAGCTTTCTTT. Its translation: CASSLGASSSTEAFF. The full variable domain, completed using reference TRBV5-5 and TRBJ1-1, is DAGVTQSPTHLIKTRGQQVTLRCSPISGHKSVSWYQQVLGQGPQFIFQYYEKEERGRGNFPDRFSARQFPNYSSELNVNALLLGDSALYLCASSLGASSSTEAFFGQGTRLTVV.

The chain carries TRBV27 and TRBJ2-6, with a possible D match to TRBD1 (6 bases). Trimming took 6 bases from V and 4 from J, leaving 10 bases between them. This CDR3 comprises 14 residues. The germline V gene encodes CDR1 MNHEY and CDR2 SMNVEV (reference sequence). CDR3 loop: CASRRGSGANVLTF. In DNA, the CDR3 is TGTGCCAGCAGGAGGGGGAGCGGGGCCAACGTCCTGACTTTC.

V and J are TRBV7-9 and TRBJ1-1; no definite D call. The V gene lost 1 base and the J gene lost 3 bases, with 12 bases spanning the gap. Per germline, CDR1 SEHNR and CDR2 FQNEAQ (reference sequence). The CDR3 contains 15 residues. The CDR3 region has the DNA TGTGCCAGCAGCTTAGGAGGGAGCTTGGACACTGAAGCTTTCTTT. It yields the protein CASSLGGSLDTEAFF. Using reference TRBV7-9 and TRBJ1-1 for the parts outside the CDR3, the full variable domain is DTGVSQNPRHKITKRGQNVTFRCDPISEHNRLYWYRQTLGQGPEFLTYFQNEAQLEKSRLLSDRFSAERPKGSFSTLEIQRTEQGDSAMYLCASSLGGSLDTEAFFGQGTRLTVV.

The genes are TRBV10-1 and TRBJ2-5; 13 bases map to TRBD2. V was pared by 6 bases and J by 4 bases, with 8 bases of the junction left unmatched. The CDR3 is made up of 16 amino acids. In germline, CDR1 is WNHNN, CDR2 SYGVQD (reference sequence). CDR3 nucleotides: TGCGCCAGCAGCGGATGGACTAGCGGGAGCCCAGAGACCCAGTACTTC. It specifies CASSGWTSGSPETQYF.

The gene calls are TRBV10-2 and TRBJ2-2; D uncertain. CDR1 is WSHSY and CDR2 is SAAADI in the germline V gene. The V end lost 5 bases, the J end lost 5 bases, and 9 bases lay between the germline ends. This CDR3 is built from 13 residues. The CDR3 DNA reads as TGCGCCAGCAGTCTACCGGGTACCGGGGAGCTGTTTTTT. It is translated as CASSLPGTGELFF.

This clone was counted a single time. This chain connects TRBV30 to TRBJ1-2; the match to TRBD1 covers 7 bases. The germline V gene encodes CDR1 GTSNPN and CDR2 SVGIG (reference sequence). Trimming took 5 bases from V and 5 from J; bases not matched to a gene: 5. This CDR3 has 12 amino acids. CDR3 amino acids: CAWSGQPYGYTF. CDR3 DNA sequence: TGTGCCTGGTCGGGACAGCCTTATGGCTACACCTTC.

The chain links TRBV5-1 to TRBJ2-3; 9 positions agree with TRBD1. V was pared by 9 bases and J by 0 bases, with 2 bases of the junction left unmatched. This CDR3 is built from 13 residues. Per germline, CDR1 SGHRS and CDR2 YFSETQ. CDR3 sequence (DNA): TGCGCCACCGGGACAGGGAGCACAGATACGCAGTATTTT. Translating it yields CATGTGSTDTQYF.

This chain connects TRBV4-1 to TRBJ2-1, with 7 bases fitting TRBD2. The V and J ends lost 3 bases and 8 bases, in that order; junction bases with no gene match: 16. The CDR3 totals 17 residues. Germline lookup yields CDR1 MGHRA and CDR2 YSYEKL. The CDR3 DNA reads TGCGCCAGCAGCCAGGAGATGACTAGCCATCTCCTCGATGAGCAGTTCTTC. It is translated as CASSQEMTSHLLDEQFF.

The rearrangement uses TRBV7-2 and TRBJ1-2; D uncertain. This CDR3 region has 15 residues. V was pared by 5 bases and J by 4 bases, with 17 bases between. Germline V lookup: CDR1 SGHTA, CDR2 FQGNSA. The DNA for the CDR3 is TGTGCCAGCAGCCCGAGATCTCCAGGCTTCTATGGCTACACCTTC. Protein product: CASSPRSPGFYGYTF.